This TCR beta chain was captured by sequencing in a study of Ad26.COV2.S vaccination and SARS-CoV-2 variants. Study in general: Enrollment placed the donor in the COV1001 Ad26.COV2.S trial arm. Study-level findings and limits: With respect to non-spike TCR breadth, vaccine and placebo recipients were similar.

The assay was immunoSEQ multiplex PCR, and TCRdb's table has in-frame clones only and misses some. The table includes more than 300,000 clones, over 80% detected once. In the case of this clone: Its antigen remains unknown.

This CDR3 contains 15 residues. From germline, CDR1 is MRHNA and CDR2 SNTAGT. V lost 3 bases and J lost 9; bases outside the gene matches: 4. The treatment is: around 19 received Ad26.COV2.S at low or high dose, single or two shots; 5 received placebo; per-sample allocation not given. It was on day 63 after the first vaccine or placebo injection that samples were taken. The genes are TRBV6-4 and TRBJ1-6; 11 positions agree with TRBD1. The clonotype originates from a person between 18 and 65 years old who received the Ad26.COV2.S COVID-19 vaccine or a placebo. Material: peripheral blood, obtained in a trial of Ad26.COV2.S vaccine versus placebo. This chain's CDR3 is CASSDSGQGVSPLHF. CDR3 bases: TGTGCCAGCAGTGATTCGGGACAGGGGGTTTCACCCCTCCACTTT.